In this sample, the clone carrying this T cell receptor (beta chain) turned up a few times. The sample belongs to a study of OX40 agonist ivuxolimab in advanced cancers. Clones were sequenced by immunoSEQ multiplex PCR, and TCRdb holds only the in-frame ones, with some missing. Of tens of thousands of clones listed, roughly 89% are singletons. The CDR3 has 13 amino acids. V gave up 0 bases and J gave up 6 bases, with 9 bases separating them. Per germline, CDR1 MNHNY and CDR2 SVGAGI (reference sequence). The source material was CD4+ or CD8+ T cells sorted from blood, sampled in a trial of the OX40 agonist ivuxolimab. V is TRBV6-6 and J is TRBJ2-7; D not certain. The receptor comes from an adult with an advanced solid tumor such as melanoma, head and neck, liver or kidney cancer. The chain's CDR3 is CASSYSIVGEQYF. For the CDR3, the DNA is TGTGCCAGCAGTTACTCGATTGTTGGCGAGCAGTACTTC.